These 6 T cell receptor beta chains came from one sample sequenced in a study of blood T cells in healthy people across ages. Through a sample-barcoded 5' primer and a J-beta primer mix, a second PCR was run for roughly 6 to 11 cycles. Each CDR3 protein gets one entry after TCRdb re-called the 5' RACE reads with MiXCR. The sample shows 600,000 or so distinct CDR3 sequences, 25% to 35% of them seen only once. Specimen: blood. The receptors were sampled from a woman older than 75 in good health.

The chain uses TRBV29-1 and TRBJ2-3, with 7 bases identical to TRBD1. This CDR3 comprises 15 residues. Germline V lookup: CDR1 SQVTM, CDR2 ANQGSEA. J lost 0 bases, V lost 7 bases, and 10 bases had no gene match. This CDR3 reads CSGRQGSPSTDTQYF. The CDR3 DNA reads as TGCAGCGGTAGACAGGGTTCCCCTAGCACAGATACGCAGTATTTT.

At least ten counts were recorded for this clonotype. This chain uses TRBV10-3 with TRBJ1-1; D remains ambiguous. Trimming shortened V by 5 bases and J by 1 base, and 8 bases separated the two germline ends. The CDR3 covers 13 residues. CDR1 is ENHRY and CDR2 is SYGVKD in the germline V gene. CDR3 DNA sequence: TGTGCCATCAGTCCCGCCGGGAACACTGAAGCTTTCTTT. Translated: CAISPAGNTEAFF.

This clonotype was detected only a few times. A junction boundary mismatches the germline segment, possibly from a read error. The CDR3 region is CASSETGLNRFSGANVRTF. The CDR3 DNA is TGTGCCAGCAGTGAAACCGGACTAAACCGGTTCTCTGGGGCCAACGTCCGGACTTTC. This chain connects TRBV2 to TRBJ2-6, with a possible D match to TRBD2 (6 bases). The CDR3 runs 19 residues. Germline lookup yields CDR1 SNHLY and CDR2 FYNNEI.

This clonotype was seen many times. The V and J genes are TRBV6-5 and TRBJ1-5; 10 bases map to TRBD1. The CDR3 loop spans 15 amino acids. Germline V lookup: CDR1 MNHEY, CDR2 SVGAGI. V lost 6 bases and J lost 5; bases outside the gene matches: 7. The CDR3 here is CASSYTGTGDQPQHF. The DNA of the CDR3 is TGTGCCAGCAGCTATACCGGGACAGGGGATCAGCCCCAGCATTTT.

This clonotype was picked up many times. This chain joins TRBV24-1 and TRBJ2-3; 7 bases match TRBD2. The CDR3 has 15 amino acids. Trimming cost V 1 base and J 6 bases; bases outside gene matches: 6. CDR1 and CDR2 from the germline V gene are KGHDR and SFDVKD. In DNA, the CDR3 is TGTGCCACCAGTGATTTCCGGGACTACCTCGATACGCAGTATTTT. Protein: CATSDFRDYLDTQYF.

The chain has TRBV20-1 and TRBJ2-1, with 8 bases identical to TRBD1. Germline CDR1 reads DFQATT; CDR2 reads SNEGSKA (reference sequence). The CDR3 extends over 14 amino acids. V shed 5 bases and J 7 bases; nucleotides not matched to a gene: 10. CDR3 sequence reads: CSAPSDRVVNEQFF. In nucleotides, the CDR3 is TGCAGTGCTCCATCGGACAGGGTTGTGAATGAGCAGTTCTTC.